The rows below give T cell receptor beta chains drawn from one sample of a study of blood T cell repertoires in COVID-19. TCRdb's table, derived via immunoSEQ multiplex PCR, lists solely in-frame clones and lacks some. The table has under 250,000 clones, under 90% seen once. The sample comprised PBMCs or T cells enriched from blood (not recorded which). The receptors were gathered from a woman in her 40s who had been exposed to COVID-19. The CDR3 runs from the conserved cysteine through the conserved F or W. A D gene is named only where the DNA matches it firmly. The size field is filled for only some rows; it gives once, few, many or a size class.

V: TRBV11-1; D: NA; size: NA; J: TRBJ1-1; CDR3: CATSSHFNTEAFF; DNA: TGTGCCACCTCGAGTCACTTTAACACTGAAGCTTTCTTT
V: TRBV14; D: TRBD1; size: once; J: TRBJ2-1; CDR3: CASSHLPGQGIYEQFF; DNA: TGTGCCAGCAGCCATCTCCCGGGACAGGGAATCTATGAGCAGTTCTTC
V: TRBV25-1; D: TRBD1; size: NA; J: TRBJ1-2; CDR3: CASSESGPGTGGWYGYTF; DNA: TGTGCCAGCAGTGAATCCGGACCGGGGACAGGGGGCTGGTATGGCTACACCTTC
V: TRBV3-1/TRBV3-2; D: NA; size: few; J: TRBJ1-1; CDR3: CASSRTVDTEAFF; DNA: TGTGCCAGCAGCCGTACGGTGGACACTGAAGCTTTCTTT
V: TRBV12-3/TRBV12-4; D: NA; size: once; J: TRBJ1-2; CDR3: CASSPRAEYGYTF; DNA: TGTGCCAGCAGTCCGAGGGCTGAGTATGGCTACACCTTC
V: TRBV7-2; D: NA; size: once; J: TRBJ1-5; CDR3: CASSLEGSGNQPQHF; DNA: TGTGCCAGCAGCCTGGAGGGGAGCGGGAATCAGCCCCAGCATTTT
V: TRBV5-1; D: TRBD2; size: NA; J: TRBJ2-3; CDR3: CASSLAPLAGATDTQYF; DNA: TGCGCCAGCAGCTTGGCCCCCCTAGCGGGGGCCACAGATACGCAGTATTTT
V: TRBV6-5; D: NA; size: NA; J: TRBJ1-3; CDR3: CASSLDSNSGNTIYF; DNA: TGTGCCAGCAGTCTGGACAGTAACTCTGGAAACACCATATATTTT
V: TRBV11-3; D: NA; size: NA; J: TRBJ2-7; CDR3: CASSLPNRAHEQYF; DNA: TGTGCCAGCAGCTTACCAAACAGGGCCCACGAGCAGTACTTC
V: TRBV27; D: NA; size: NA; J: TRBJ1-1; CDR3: CASSFSRRTEAFF; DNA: TGTGCCAGCAGTTTCTCCAGGAGGACTGAAGCTTTCTTT
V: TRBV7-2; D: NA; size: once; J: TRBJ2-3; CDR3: CASSLGPPDTQYF; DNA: TGTGCCAGCAGCTTAGGGCCCCCGGATACGCAGTATTTT
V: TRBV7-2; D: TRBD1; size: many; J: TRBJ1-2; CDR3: CASSLEGTGRYGYTF; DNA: TGTGCCAGCAGCTTAGAGGGGACAGGGAGGTATGGCTACACCTTC
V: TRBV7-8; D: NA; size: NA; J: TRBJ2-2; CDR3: CASSGRVGVTGELFF; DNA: TGTGCCAGCAGCGGGCGCGTCGGGGTCACCGGGGAGCTGTTTTTT
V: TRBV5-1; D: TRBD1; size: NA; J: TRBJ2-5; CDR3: CASSLSPGQGETQYF; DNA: TGCGCCAGCAGCTTGAGTCCCGGACAGGGTGAGACCCAGTACTTC
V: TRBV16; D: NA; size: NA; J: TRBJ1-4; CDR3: CASSPRGQSNEKLFF; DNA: TGTGCCAGCAGCCCCCGAGGGCAGTCCAATGAAAAACTGTTTTTT
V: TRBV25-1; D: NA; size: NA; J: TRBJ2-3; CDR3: CASTEGAKNTDTQYF; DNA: TGTGCCAGCACCGAAGGGGCTAAGAATACAGATACGCAGTATTTT
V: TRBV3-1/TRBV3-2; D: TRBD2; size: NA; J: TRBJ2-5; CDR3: CASSQDTSGVGKTQYF; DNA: TGTGCCAGCAGCCAAGACACTAGCGGGGTCGGAAAGACCCAGTACTTC
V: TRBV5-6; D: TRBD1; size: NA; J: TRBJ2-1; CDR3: CASSQRTGSVNEQFF; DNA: TGTGCCAGCAGCCAGAGGACAGGGTCTGTGAATGAGCAGTTCTTC